This T cell receptor (beta chain) was captured by sequencing in a study of T cells in Graves' hyperthyroidism and ophthalmopathy (dated by TCRdb to the late 2010s). General notes on the study: Peripheral blood was sampled at the time of initial diagnosis, prior to any treatment. TCR V-J signatures able to tell the groups apart were searched for in a discovery cohort of approximately 95 patients, of whom more than 40 had Graves' ophthalmopathy and 55 to 60 had stable Graves' hyperthyroidism. Whether ophthalmopathy could be predicted prospectively was tested in an independent validation cohort made up of roughly 19 hyperthyroidism patients plus 17 patients who later progressed to ophthalmopathy. The approximately 100 discovery patients were randomly divided into training and test sets at a 7:3 ratio. In addition, the study compared T-cell repertoires in thyroid tissue and in blood from roughly 6 Graves' hyperthyroidism patients. After sampling, hyperthyroidism patients received methimazole starting at 30 mg daily, and ophthalmopathy patients received high-dose intravenous methylprednisolone. The paper reports TCR Vbeta CDR3 sequencing of more than 120 peripheral blood samples: approximately 41 ophthalmopathy, 75 to 80 hyperthyroidism and around 17 progressor patients. What the authors observed across the whole study: In validation, the model predicted progression to ophthalmopathy a median of roughly 6.2 months before onset, with approximately 70% sensitivity and about 72% specificity. A 13 V-J signature model separated ophthalmopathy from stable hyperthyroidism, with around 91% sensitivity and 81.08% specificity in cross-validation and 80%/75% in testing. Sample size was not statistically predetermined, and blinding of investigators to group allocation was not performed. Most expanded thyroid clonotypes (frequency above 0.001) were also found in blood, which suggests that blood repertoires may mirror thyroid immune responses.

The V end loses 4 bases and the J end loses 4 bases, and a stretch of 14 bases separates them. CDR1 and CDR2 are drawn from the germline V gene: SGHRS, YFSETQ. There are 14 amino acids in the CDR3, from cysteine to phenylalanine inclusive. The DNA shown is the 42-base CDR3, in frame from base 1. Amplification of TCR beta CDR3 regions was carried out from RNA transcripts. For the first round of RT-PCR on the TCR CDR3, the HTBI primer set was used together with the Qiagen OneStep RT-PCR kit. Libraries were constructed in a second round of multiplex PCR, after which size selection and purification were carried out. Libraries were sequenced paired-end with 100 bp reads on an Illumina HiSeq2000. As for the original processing: SOAPnuke was used to process the raw data, throwing out any read that contained adapters or uncalled bases, had a mean Phred below 15, or lacked an exact constant-primer or identifier match. High-quality paired reads were merged with COPE v1.2.5, and unique nucleotide sequences were defined as clonotypes. MiTCR v1.1 was used to align the clonotypes against IMGT TRBV, TRBD and TRBJ reference segments. The analysis was restricted to V-J combinations with a frequency above 0.0001, which together covered approximately 99% of the repertoires. The TCS score was defined as the ratio of F50 (clonal expansion) to E x V (chaos), calculated using BLOSUM62-based TCRdist between CDR3 peptides within each V-J. Welch's t-statistics and random forest reduced around 550 V-J features to about 13, which were used in a naive Bayes classifier (R e1071). The raw public reads went through TCRdb reprocessing: fastp at Q25, MiXCR clone calling, in-frame beta chains kept. Identical CDR3 protein sequences are pooled into one entry, listed with their most common genes and DNA. TCRdb, not the original authors, processed these V and J calls. The sample table holds 300,000 to 450,000 distinct CDR3 sequences, of which around 16% were seen once. The top ten clones comprise 25% to 30% of the sample.

Hyperthyroidism patients were aged 18 to 65 years and newly diagnosed, with disease duration of less than 2 months. The study excluded patients with uncontrolled infections, other autoimmune diseases, pregnancy or lactation. Clinical symptoms, serum thyroxine and TRAb, thyroid ultrasound, and orbital computed tomography formed the basis for the diagnoses. For progressor patients, blood was drawn at the first diagnosis of hyperthyroidism, before any ophthalmopathy symptoms had appeared. Ficoll-Paque density gradient centrifugation was used to isolate PBMCs from 10 ml of fresh peripheral blood. Progressor patients were defined as those initially diagnosed with Graves' hyperthyroidism in whom ophthalmopathy developed during follow-up. Trizol reagent was used to extract total RNA, and RNA quality was then checked on an Agilent 2100 Bioanalyzer. This clonotype was recorded many times. Its cognate antigen has yet to be identified. No base quality values were provided; no much bigger clone lies one nucleotide off.

The clonotype was recovered from a woman younger than 35 with Graves' hyperthyroidism that later progressed to Graves' ophthalmopathy. Recombination connected TRBV5-1 to TRBJ2-5; the D segment may tentatively be TRBD1 or TRBD2, each giving 5 matched bases. Sequenced input: blood. The CDR3 reads CASSPSGTVETQYF. The sequenced DNA is TGCGCCAGCAGCCCCTCCGGGACCGTAGAGACCCAGTACTTC.